This T cell receptor beta chain is from a study of blood T cell repertoires in COVID-19. In the study overall: T cells, B-cell-depleted T cells, or PBMCs supplied cDNA or gDNA.

TCRdb's copy holds only in-frame clones and misses some; the assay was immunoSEQ multiplex PCR. The sample has 450,000 or so clones; 90% are singletons. Remarks on this clone: The same CDR3 can be traced to other DNA sequences in this sample.

Germline CDR1 reads SGHRS; CDR2 reads YFSETQ. The length of the CDR3 is 13 residues. V was trimmed by 0 bases and J by 8 bases, leaving 6 bases between them. The material sequenced was PBMCs or T cells enriched from blood (not recorded which). The sequence derives from a man aged 18 to 29 who had recovered from COVID-19. This chain joins TRBV5-1 and TRBJ1-6; D ambiguous. CDR3 residues: CASSLAGDSPLHF. CDR3 nucleotides: TGCGCCAGCAGCTTGGCCGGGGATTCACCCCTCCACTTT.